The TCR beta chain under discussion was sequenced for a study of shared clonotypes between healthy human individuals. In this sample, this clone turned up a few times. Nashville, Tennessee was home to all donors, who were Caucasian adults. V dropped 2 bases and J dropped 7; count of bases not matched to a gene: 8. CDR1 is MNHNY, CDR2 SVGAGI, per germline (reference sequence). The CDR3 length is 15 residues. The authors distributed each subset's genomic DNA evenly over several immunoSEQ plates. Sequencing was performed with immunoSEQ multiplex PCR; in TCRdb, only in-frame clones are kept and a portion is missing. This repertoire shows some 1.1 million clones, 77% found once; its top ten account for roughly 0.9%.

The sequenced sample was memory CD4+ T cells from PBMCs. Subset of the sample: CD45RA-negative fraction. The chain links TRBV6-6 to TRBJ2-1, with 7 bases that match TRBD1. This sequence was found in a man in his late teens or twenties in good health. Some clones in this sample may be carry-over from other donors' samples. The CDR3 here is CASSYVQGVGNEQFF. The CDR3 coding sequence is TGTGCCAGCAGTTACGTCCAGGGGGTGGGTAATGAGCAGTTCTTC.